The TCR beta chain under discussion was sequenced for a study of CD8+ T cells in alopecia areata. Study outcomes and limitations: The study found TCR sharing across patients less clear than in mice, possibly for HLA reasons.

Researchers took lesional scalp punch biopsies and peripheral blood from people who were alopecia areata patients. This clone was picked up a small number of times. The antigen remains unidentified. RNA was extracted and reverse transcribed into cDNA as the sequencing template. Data came from immunoSEQ multiplex PCR; TCRdb stores just in-frame clones and leaves some out. The sample yields fewer than 40,000 clones, roughly 60% seen once. Per the germline V gene, CDR1 is SQVTM and CDR2 is ANQGSEA. CDR3 length: 13 amino acids. Trimming took 6 bases from V and 3 from J; bases not matched to a gene: 7. The sample comprised NKG2D-high CD8+ T cells sorted from blood. This sequence was found in a human donor with alopecia areata. The chain combines TRBV29-1 with TRBJ2-7; 8 bases are shared with TRBD1. CDR3: CSVLWTGSYEQYF. The CDR3 coding sequence is TGCAGCGTCCTATGGACAGGGAGCTACGAGCAGTACTTC.